This T cell receptor (beta chain) stems from a study of T-cell memory formation after mild COVID-19. The CDR3 extends over 13 amino acids. The V end was cut by 3 bases, the J end by 5 bases, with 10 bases between. Germline V lookup: CDR1 KGHSH, CDR2 LQKENI. The sample holds many counts of this clonotype. TCRdb itself ran the 5' RACE reads through MiXCR, one entry per CDR3 protein. The sample includes about 180,000 distinct CDR3 sequences, approximately 16% of them seen just once. This TCR was recovered from an adult woman who had mild COVID-19 (a few samples of this study predate the infection). Cell type and time point are not known. This chain uses TRBV18 with TRBJ2-5, with D perhaps TRBD2 (5 bases). The sequencing sample was made of PBMCs or a T cell subset sorted from them (not recorded which). The CDR3 region has the DNA TGTGCCAGCTCACCGGCGGGCCCGGAGACCCAGTACTTC. Translated: CASSPAGPETQYF.